The 15 T cell receptor beta chains presented below share a single source sample, sequenced in a study of T cell responses to AZD1222 COVID-19 vaccine. TCRdb's copy holds only in-frame clones and misses some; the assay was immunoSEQ multiplex PCR. This sample has 85,000 to 130,000 clones, with around nine tenths found just once. The sequencing used peripheral blood, collected on day 0 of AZD1222 vaccination. All receptors derive from an adult in good health.

The chain employs TRBV7-9 and TRBJ2-7; D gene ambiguous. CDR1 and CDR2 from the germline V gene are SEHNR and FQNEAQ (reference sequence). The CDR3 totals 13 residues. V was clipped by 3 bases and J by 4 bases, with 10 bases between them. The CDR3 DNA sequence: TGTGCCAGCAGCTTTCAAGACTGGTACGAGCAGTACTTC. It yields the protein CASSFQDWYEQYF.

The V and J genes are TRBV2 and TRBJ1-6, with 7 nucleotides matching TRBD1. Per the germline V gene, CDR1 is SNHLY and CDR2 is FYNNEI. Trimming cost V 6 bases and J 3 bases; bases outside gene matches: 2. The CDR3 is 14 amino acids. This CDR3 is CASRGTDYNSPLHF. Written as DNA, the CDR3 is TGTGCCAGCAGGGGGACAGACTATAATTCACCCCTCCACTTT.

The chain couples TRBV7-2 to TRBJ1-1; D gene uncertain. The CDR3 has 15 residues. V shed 1 base and J shed 3 bases, with 12 bases lying between them. Looked up from germline, CDR1 is SGHTA and CDR2 is FQGNSA. The CDR3 nucleotides are TGTGCCAGCAGCTTAGACGGGCAGGTGGACACTGAAGCTTTCTTT. As protein: CASSLDGQVDTEAFF.

The chain joins TRBV3-1 (or the pseudogene TRBV3-2) to TRBJ1-6, with D unclear. V lost 1 base and J lost 10, with 17 bases in between. CDR1 is LGHDT, CDR2 YNNKEL, per germline (reference sequence). CDR3 length: 16 residues. The CDR3 spells CASSQGRGQRGSPLHF. The CDR3 nucleotides read TGTGCCAGCAGCCAAGGACGAGGTCAGAGAGGGTCACCCCTCCACTTT.

The J gene is TRBJ1-6, the V gene TRBV4-2; no clear D gene. CDR3 length: 12 residues. Looked up from germline, CDR1 is LGHNA and CDR2 is YNFKEQ. Trimming took off 2 bases at V and 10 bases at J, with 6 bases between the two ends. The CDR3 here is CASSQSWSPLHF. CDR3 nucleotides: TGTGCCAGCAGCCAAAGTTGGTCACCCCTCCACTTT.

The V call is TRBV9, the J call TRBJ1-4; 8 bases match TRBD1. CDR3 length equals 16 residues. V lost 0 bases and J lost 2; bases outside the gene matches: 3. Germline-derived CDR1 and CDR2 are SGDLS and YYNGEE. The CDR3 sequence is CASSVGTGHTNEKLFF. The DNA of the CDR3 is TGTGCCAGCAGCGTAGGGACAGGGCATACTAATGAAAAACTGTTTTTT.

The chain employs TRBV7-2 and TRBJ1-1; D possibly corresponds to TRBD1 (6 bases). CDR3 size: 14 residues. Trimming left V 4 bases short and J 4 bases short, with 13 bases between. CDR1 is SGHTA, CDR2 FQGNSA, per germline. CDR3 sequence (DNA): TGTGCCAGCAGCTCAACAGGGCAGAGCACTGAAGCTTTCTTT. It translates to CASSSTGQSTEAFF.

The chain combines TRBV21-1 with TRBJ1-6. TRBV21-1 is a recognized pseudogene. The CDR3 runs to 19 residues. The CDR3 is CASSTKFRPGSPYNSPLHF. The CDR3 DNA is TGTGCCAGCAGCACAAAATTCCGACCGGGGTCACCATATAATTCACCCCTCCACTTT.

The rearrangement joins TRBV3-1 (or the pseudogene TRBV3-2) to TRBJ2-2; no definite D call. Germline-derived CDR1 and CDR2 are LGHDT and YNNKEL (reference sequence). The CDR3 runs to 14 residues. V lost 1 base and J 5 bases, leaving 8 bases between the germline ends. This CDR3 reads CASSQAHNTGELFF. The CDR3 DNA reads as TGTGCCAGCAGCCAAGCCCACAATACCGGGGAGCTGTTTTTT.

J is TRBJ2-3 and V is TRBV7-9, with D possibly being TRBD1 (5 bases). V dropped 5 bases and J dropped 7 bases, with 19 bases sitting between them. In germline, CDR1 is SEHNR, CDR2 FQNEAQ (reference sequence). The CDR3 has 15 amino acids. CDR3 DNA: TGTGCCAGCAGCAGACTGTTCGGACATCTGAATACGCAGTATTTT. Protein: CASSRLFGHLNTQYF.

This clone was seen once. This rearrangement joins TRBV28 to TRBJ1-5, with no clear D. V shed 5 bases and J shed 4 bases, with 15 bases lying between them. This CDR3 region has 15 residues. Germline V CDR1 and CDR2: MDHEN, SYDVKM. The CDR3 nucleotides read TGTGCCAGCAGTCCGCCGGGCTCCCCGAATCAGCCCCAGCATTTT. Its protein is CASSPPGSPNQPQHF.

This chain uses TRBV7-2 with TRBJ2-1; 7 bases fit TRBD2. The V and J ends lost 1 base and 0 bases, in that order; junction bases with no gene match: 0. Germline V gives CDR1 SGHTA, CDR2 FQGNSA. There are 15 residues in the CDR3. CDR3 loop: CASSLVAGSYNEQFF. As DNA, the CDR3 is TGTGCCAGCAGCTTAGTAGCGGGCTCCTACAATGAGCAGTTCTTC.

The chain joins TRBV7-9 to TRBJ1-2; D not resolved. Germline loops: CDR1 SEHNR, CDR2 FQNEAQ (reference sequence). Trimming took off 5 bases at V and 3 bases at J, with 10 bases between the two ends. The CDR3 is made up of 13 amino acids. The CDR3 protein is CASSPTQDYGYTF. The CDR3 nucleotides read TGTGCCAGCAGCCCGACTCAGGACTATGGCTACACCTTC.

This chain joins TRBV4-2 and TRBJ1-2; tentative D call: TRBD1 (6 bases). Per the germline V gene, CDR1 is LGHNA and CDR2 is YNFKEQ. V was cut by 0 bases and J by 9 bases, with 14 bases left in between. This CDR3 has 14 amino acids. The CDR3 sequence is CASSQERTVMSYTF. The CDR3, as DNA: TGTGCCAGCAGCCAAGAGAGGACAGTGATGAGCTACACCTTC.

This clone was seen once. The CDR3 DNA reads as TGTGCCAGCAACAGTTTTCAGGGGAGCAATCAGCCCCAGCATTTT. It encodes CASNSFQGSNQPQHF. J is TRBJ1-5 and V is TRBV2; tentatively, D is TRBD1 (6 bases). The V gene lost 7 bases and the J gene lost 1 base, with 14 bases spanning the gap. The germline gives CDR1 SNHLY, CDR2 FYNNEI. This CDR3 is 15 amino acids long.